The entry that follows covers one T cell receptor beta chain sequence. Assay used: immunoSEQ multiplex PCR; TCRdb lists only in-frame clones, some missing. The sample has about 240,000 clones, roughly four fifths seen once. The sample originates from a study of blood T cell repertoires in COVID-19. In the study overall: From T cells, B-cell-depleted T cells, or PBMCs came the material, which was cDNA or gDNA.

Those designated as exposed participants met a COVID-19 case within 2 weeks before study entry. Sequencing was done on a sample of PBMCs or T cells enriched from blood (not recorded which). This clonotype was sampled from a woman aged 40-49 years who had been exposed to COVID-19.

The CDR3 region has the DNA TGTGCCAGCAGCTTACGGGCGGGAGCTAACTATGGCTACACCTTC. Amino acids: CASSLRAGANYGYTF. The gene calls are TRBV7-8 and TRBJ1-2; no clear D gene. Germline CDR1 SGHVS, CDR2 FQNEAQ. The germline V and J ends were trimmed by 2 bases and 0 bases, with 10 bases remaining between them. This CDR3 spans 15 amino acids.